These 23 T cell receptor beta chains originate from one sample sequenced in a study of blood T cell repertoires in COVID-19. Sequencing used immunoSEQ multiplex PCR; TCRdb keeps in-frame clones, though not all of them. The data contain around 140,000 clones, 75% to 90% of them seen just once; the ten biggest clones take up around 15%. The sample was peripheral blood. Source of these receptors: a man aged 18 to 35 with COVID-19, enrolled during active disease.

The chain couples TRBV4-3 to TRBJ2-2, with 10 bases matching TRBD2. This CDR3 contains 18 residues. The ends lost 4 bases at V and 0 bases at J; junction bases unmatched: 8. Germline V CDR1 and CDR2: LGHNA, YSLEER. The CDR3 reads CASSRLLAGDPNTGELFF. The CDR3 region has the DNA TGCGCCAGCAGCCGACTTCTAGCGGGGGATCCGAACACCGGGGAGCTGTTTTTT.

This chain joins TRBV6-6 and TRBJ2-7; possible D gene TRBD2, 5 bases. Between the trimmed V and J ends, which lost 5 bases and 2 bases, there was a span of 16 bases. Germline lookup yields CDR1 MNHNY and CDR2 SVGAGI (reference sequence). This CDR3 region has 15 residues. Here the CDR3 DNA reads TGTGCCAGCAGTACCCATTTCCGGGAAACCTACGAGCAGTACTTC. It translates to CASSTHFRETYEQYF.

The V call is TRBV10-3, the J call TRBJ2-1; tentatively, D is TRBD2 (6 bases). This CDR3 has 15 residues. Trimming took off 3 bases at V and 4 bases at J, with 13 bases between the two ends. Germline values: CDR1 ENHRY, CDR2 SYGVKD. CDR3 loop: CAISEAGPGYNEQFF. The CDR3 nucleotides read TGTGCCATCAGTGAAGCGGGCCCCGGATACAATGAGCAGTTCTTC.

This clone was counted once. The chain carries TRBV15 and TRBJ1-5; TRBD1 matches 9 bases. Germline values: CDR1 LNHNV, CDR2 YYDKDF (reference sequence). Trimming cost V 2 bases and J 0 bases; bases outside gene matches: 11. CDR3 length equals 19 residues. The CDR3 loop reads CATSRSFDRGFYSNQPQHF. The CDR3 bases are TGTGCCACCAGCAGATCCTTCGACAGGGGGTTCTATAGCAATCAGCCCCAGCATTTT.

This clone was observed a few times. This chain uses TRBV5-6 with TRBJ1-5, with 8 bases lining up with TRBD1. Germline V gene lookup returns CDR1 SGHDT and CDR2 YYEEEE. The V segment lost 0 bases and the J segment 4 bases; nucleotides outside the gene matches: 3. The CDR3 is 15 amino acids. The CDR3, as DNA: TGTGCCAGCAGCTTGGCGGACAGGGAGAATCAGCCCCAGCATTTT. It translates to CASSLADRENQPQHF. Full variable domain (remainder filled in from reference TRBV5-6 and TRBJ1-5): DAGVTQSPTHLIKTRGQQVTLRCSPKSGHDTVSWYQQALGQGPQFIFQYYEEEERQRGNFPDRFSGHQFPNYSSELNVNALLLGDSALYLCASSLADRENQPQHFGDGTRLSIL.

This sequence joins TRBV12-5 and TRBJ2-7; the D gene is possibly TRBD1 (8 bases). The V end lost 6 bases, the J end lost 7 bases, and 22 bases lay between the germline ends. This CDR3 region has 15 residues. CDR1 is LGHNT and CDR2 is FRNRAP in the germline V gene. DNA of the CDR3: TGTGCTAGTGGCCGAAACAGGGGGGGTAGGGAGGAGCAGTACTTC. As protein: CASGRNRGGREEQYF.

The CDR3 bases are TGTGCCAGCAGGGCGGACAGCGTGCCGTACTTC. This gives the protein CASRADSVPYF. This chain connects TRBV12-3 or TRBV12-4 to TRBJ2-5; a weak D match, TRBD1 (6 bases). The CDR3 has 11 amino acids. V lost 6 bases and J 13 bases, leaving 15 bases between the germline ends.

This rearrangement joins TRBV10-3 to TRBJ1-1; a possible D gene is TRBD1 (5 bases). The CDR3 has 14 residues. The V end was cut by 2 bases, the J end by 1 base, with 8 bases between. In germline, CDR1 is ENHRY, CDR2 SYGVKD. The CDR3 is CAISEAGSNTEAFF. The CDR3 bases are TGTGCCATCAGTGAGGCAGGGTCGAACACTGAAGCTTTCTTT.

The gene calls are TRBV14 and TRBJ2-7, with 8 positions matching TRBD2. CDR1 and CDR2 from the germline V gene are SGHDN and FVKESK. CDR3 length: 15 amino acids. The ends lost 2 bases at V and 3 bases at J; junction bases unmatched: 6. This CDR3 is CASSQRGGRSYEQYF. In DNA form, the CDR3 reads TGTGCCAGCAGCCAACGGGGCGGGAGGAGCTACGAGCAGTACTTC.

The V and J genes are TRBV9 and TRBJ1-4, with D possibly matching TRBD1 (6 bases). V shed 0 bases and J shed 7 bases, with 7 bases lying between them. The CDR3 loop spans 13 amino acids. Germline V gene sequence: CDR1 SGDLS, CDR2 YYNGEE. In DNA form, the CDR3 reads TGTGCCAGCAGCGTAGGAGGGGGTGAAAAACTGTTTTTT. Translating gives CASSVGGGEKLFF.

The V gene is TRBV19, the J gene TRBJ2-1, with 13 bases lining up with TRBD2. The CDR3 has 16 amino acids. Looked up from germline, CDR1 is LNHDA and CDR2 is SQIVND (reference sequence). V lost 3 bases to trimming and J lost 8 bases; unmatched junction nucleotides: 7. CDR3 DNA sequence: TGTGCCAGTAGTATGCCACTAGCGGGAGGGCCCGATGAGCAGTTCTTC. Encoded protein: CASSMPLAGGPDEQFF. The whole variable domain, remainder taken from reference TRBV19 and TRBJ2-1, is DGGITQSPKYLFRKEGQNVTLSCEQNLNHDAMYWYRQDPGQGLRLIYYSQIVNDFQKGDIAEGYSVSREKKESFPLTVTSAQKNPTAFYLCASSMPLAGGPDEQFFGPGTRLTVL.

The table lists this clone with a few counts. The chain recombines TRBV28 with TRBJ2-7, with 8 bases that match TRBD1. The CDR3 is made up of 16 amino acids. V was pared by 4 bases and J by 5 bases, with 13 bases of the junction left unmatched. Per germline, CDR1 MDHEN and CDR2 SYDVKM. DNA for the CDR3: TGTGCCAGCAGTTCGTTCCTCGGGACAGGAAAAGACGAGCAGTACTTC. Its protein is CASSSFLGTGKDEQYF.

The chain combines TRBV9 with TRBJ2-3; 11 bases agree with TRBD2. This CDR3 has 16 residues. J gave up 3 bases and V 3 bases, and 6 bases lay outside the gene matches. Germline V lookup: CDR1 SGDLS, CDR2 YYNGEE. The DNA of the CDR3 is TGTGCCAGCAGCGGAACTAGCGGGAGTAGTACAGATACGCAGTATTTT. It codes for CASSGTSGSSTDTQYF.

The V and J genes are TRBV29-1 and TRBJ1-2; 8 nucleotides match TRBD1. The CDR3 sequence is 12 residues long. V shed 3 bases, J shed 8 bases, and the junction held 5 bases outside the gene matches. Germline V gene lookup returns CDR1 SQVTM and CDR2 ANQGSEA. The CDR3 sequence is CSVELTGEGYTF. The CDR3 region has the DNA TGCAGCGTTGAGTTGACAGGGGAAGGCTACACCTTC.

The V gene is TRBV5-1, the J gene TRBJ2-6; no firm D call. The V gene's germline CDR1 is SGHRS and CDR2 YFSETQ. The germline V and J ends were trimmed by 2 bases and 2 bases, with 8 bases remaining between them. This CDR3 is built from 15 residues. The chain's CDR3 is CASSFEVAGANVLTF. Here the CDR3 DNA reads TGCGCCAGCAGCTTTGAGGTGGCTGGGGCCAACGTCCTGACTTTC.

The chain recombines TRBV9 with TRBJ2-7; the D gene is possibly TRBD2 (6 bases). V was clipped by 0 bases and J by 2 bases, with 18 bases between them. Germline V lookup: CDR1 SGDLS, CDR2 YYNGEE. This CDR3 contains 17 residues. CDR3 DNA: TGTGCCAGCAGCGTAGTAGGCGGGGACTGCCCTACCTACGAGCAGTACTTC. Its protein product is CASSVVGGDCPTYEQYF.

This chain links TRBV28 with TRBJ1-2; D gene uncertain. V dropped 2 bases and J dropped 7 bases, with 11 bases sitting between them. This CDR3 is 13 amino acids long. CDR1 and CDR2 (germline): MDHEN, SYDVKM. CDR3 sequence (DNA): TGTGCCAGCAGTTTAATTTCGGGAAGTGGCTACACCTTC. Translated, it gives CASSLISGSGYTF.

The rearrangement uses TRBV11-2 and TRBJ2-3; D may be TRBD2 (6 bases). Trimming took 2 bases from V and 1 from J, leaving 19 bases between them. Germline V gene data show CDR1 as SGHAT and CDR2 as FQNNGV. This CDR3 comprises 18 residues. For the CDR3, the DNA is TGTGCCAGCAGCTTATACCTGGCGGGGAACGTGGGCACAGATACGCAGTATTTT. This encodes CASSLYLAGNVGTDTQYF.

The chain uses TRBV2 and TRBJ1-5; TRBD1 is a possible D gene (6 bases). Germline V lookup: CDR1 SNHLY, CDR2 FYNNEI. The CDR3 sequence is 14 residues long. The V gene lost 7 bases and the J gene lost 2 bases, with 12 bases spanning the gap. DNA for the CDR3: TGTGCCAGCAAACTACAGGGTGGCAATCAGCCCCAGCATTTT. It is translated as CASKLQGGNQPQHF.

The J gene is TRBJ1-2, the V gene TRBV27; the D is unclear. The CDR3 is 14 amino acids. Germline-derived CDR1 and CDR2 are MNHEY and SMNVEV (reference sequence). V was trimmed by 5 bases and J by 0 bases, leaving 10 bases between them. The CDR3, as DNA: TGTGCCAGCAGTCCTCAATTAGCTAACTATGGCTACACCTTC. Its protein product is CASSPQLANYGYTF.

The rearrangement links TRBV4-1 to TRBJ2-1; D uncertain. The germline V and J ends were trimmed by 4 bases and 6 bases, with 4 bases remaining between them. The CDR3 runs 11 residues. Germline V gene data show CDR1 as MGHRA and CDR2 as YSYEKL. CDR3 in DNA: TGCGCCAGCAGCCGTAGCAATGAGCAGTTCTTC. Protein product: CASSRSNEQFF.

This chain uses TRBV30 with TRBJ2-7; 10 positions match TRBD2. Trimming took 5 bases from V and 2 from J; bases not matched to a gene: 9. The CDR3 contains 15 residues. Germline CDR1 is GTSNPN and CDR2 is SVGIG (reference sequence). The CDR3 coding sequence is TGTGCCTGGGGGGGAACTAGCGGGGCAGCCTACGAGCAGTACTTC. It encodes CAWGGTSGAAYEQYF.

Here the CDR3 reads CASSVAWDYTEAFF. The CDR3 coding sequence is TGTGCCAGCAGCGTAGCGTGGGACTACACTGAAGCTTTCTTT. V gene TRBV9 combines with J gene TRBJ1-1; D is perhaps TRBD1 (5 bases). Trimming shortened V by 0 bases and J by 3 bases, and 9 bases separated the two germline ends. The CDR3 has 14 residues. Germline lookup yields CDR1 SGDLS and CDR2 YYNGEE.